This T cell receptor (beta chain) comes out of a study of blood T cell repertoires in COVID-19. About the research overall: Both acute and convalescent COVID-19 samples were obtained from the United States, Italy and Spain. PBMCs, B-cell-depleted T cells, or T cells were the source of the cDNA or gDNA that made up the material.

As processed by the authors: Reference gene primer amplification yielded estimated nucleated cell counts. Here immunoSEQ multiplex PCR was the method, and the copy in TCRdb shows in-frame clones only, minus some. V and J calls plus clone size are reproduced from that table; the DNA served to infer D and trimming. The repertoire has around 260,000 clones, roughly 90% of them found once; the top ten carry less than 3%. This clone has just one count. This CDR3 has 14 residues. V shed 10 bases and J 0 bases; nucleotides not matched to a gene: 5. Germline V lookup: CDR1 SNHLY, CDR2 FYNNEI. The chain carries TRBV2 and TRBJ2-3; 9 nucleotides match TRBD2. The sample was peripheral blood. The receptor was derived from a woman in her 30s with active or convalescent COVID-19. CDR3 residues: CANGAGGSTDTQYF. For the CDR3, the DNA is TGTGCCAACGGGGCGGGGGGGAGCACAGATACGCAGTATTTT.